The next 12 T cell receptor beta chains were all read from a single sample in a study of vaccination and CD4 T cells after COVID-19. Treatment specified: roughly ten-day PBMC culture with coronavirus spike peptide pools or control peptides (ViraFEST assay). These receptors lack a known antigen. Cultured CD4+ T cells had their DNA profiled by the Oncomine TCR Beta short-read assay. TCRdb independently ran MiXCR on the PCR reads; one entry per CDR3 protein. This table holds a few thousand distinct CDR3 sequences, around 45% found once. Sequences were obtained from CD4+ T cells from blood, cultured in vitro. These receptors were obtained from a human donor who had recovered from COVID-19.

This clonotype was found once. The genes are TRBV4-3 and TRBJ2-2; TRBD2 is a possible D gene (6 bases). The CDR3 covers 16 residues. Trimming took 2 bases from V and 0 from J, leaving 10 bases between them. CDR1 is LGHNA and CDR2 is YSLEER in the germline V gene. The CDR3 is CASSQLAGTNTGELFF. Written as DNA, the CDR3 is TGCGCCAGCAGCCAACTGGCGGGAACGAACACCGGGGAGCTGTTTTTT.

The gene calls are TRBV20-1 and TRBJ1-2, with TRBD1 matching over 7 bases. Per the germline V gene, CDR1 is DFQATT and CDR2 is SNEGSKA (reference sequence). V dropped 6 bases and J dropped 4; count of bases not matched to a gene: 14. The CDR3 sequence is 15 residues long. The CDR3 region has the DNA TGCAGTGCCCTGGGGGATAGGGACAGCACCTATGGCTACACCTTC. This encodes CSALGDRDSTYGYTF.

This clonotype was seen only a few times. The genes are TRBV20-1 and TRBJ2-7; perhaps D is TRBD1 or TRBD2 (5 bases each). V was pared by 0 bases and J by 2 bases, with 11 bases between. Germline CDR1 DFQATT, CDR2 SNEGSKA (reference sequence). This CDR3 has 14 amino acids. CDR3 residues: CSARDQGTTYEQYF. DNA of the CDR3: TGCAGTGCTAGAGATCAAGGGACCACCTACGAGCAGTACTTC.

V usage is TRBV24-1 and J usage is TRBJ2-1, with 8 bases fitting TRBD2. V was pared by 1 base and J by 2 bases, with 3 bases of the junction left unmatched. The CDR3 sequence is 16 residues long. CDR1 is KGHDR, CDR2 SFDVKD, per germline. CDR3 nucleotides: TGTGCCACCAGTGATTTAGTAGCGGGGACCTACAATGAGCAGTTCTTC. Protein: CATSDLVAGTYNEQFF.

This clonotype was detected only a few times. The chain couples TRBV6-4 to TRBJ2-5; D is undetermined. V lost 3 bases, J lost 6 bases, and 11 bases lay in between. The CDR3 has 13 residues. Looked up from germline, CDR1 is MRHNA and CDR2 is SNTAGT. The CDR3 sequence is CASSEDGGKTQYF. CDR3 nucleotides: TGTGCCAGCAGTGAAGATGGTGGGAAGACCCAGTACTTC.

This clonotype was counted between two and nine times. The genes are TRBV19 and TRBJ2-7; 8 bases align to TRBD1. Germline CDR1 reads LNHDA; CDR2 reads SQIVND (reference sequence). This CDR3 is built from 12 residues. The junction had 6 bases not matched to a gene; V was cut back by 8 bases and J by 6 bases. The CDR3 region has the DNA TGTGCCAGTCAGGGGGCCGTCGGCGAGCAGTACTTC. Amino acid sequence: CASQGAVGEQYF.

This clonotype was seen a handful of times. V is TRBV7-9 and J is TRBJ2-1; 7 bases match TRBD2. Looked up from germline, CDR1 is SEHNR and CDR2 is FQNEAQ (reference sequence). Unmatched junction bases numbered 4, after V lost 3 bases and J lost 2 bases. This CDR3 contains 15 residues. The CDR3 protein is CASSFGGSPYNEQFF. The CDR3 DNA sequence: TGTGCCAGCAGCTTTGGCGGGAGCCCCTACAATGAGCAGTTCTTC.

The chain combines TRBV6-5 with TRBJ2-3; D is ambiguous. Looked up from germline, CDR1 is MNHEY and CDR2 is SVGAGI. V was clipped by 0 bases and J by 2 bases, with 9 bases between them. The CDR3 consists of 15 residues. CDR3 amino acids: CASSYSKRTTDTQYF. Here the CDR3 DNA reads TGTGCCAGCAGTTACTCAAAGAGAACCACAGATACGCAGTATTTT.

The J gene is TRBJ1-5, the V gene TRBV20-1; 9 nucleotides match TRBD1. From germline, CDR1 is DFQATT and CDR2 SNEGSKA (reference sequence). The junction had 3 bases not matched to a gene; V was cut back by 8 bases and J by 4 bases. This CDR3 contains 12 residues. In DNA, the CDR3 is TGCAGTACAGGGGGCGAAAATCAGCCCCAGCATTTT. Its protein is CSTGGENQPQHF.

This chain links TRBV10-3 with TRBJ1-2; no firm D call. Per the germline V gene, CDR1 is ENHRY and CDR2 is SYGVKD. Between the trimmed V and J ends, which lost 2 bases and 7 bases, there was a span of 8 bases. The CDR3 runs to 12 residues. CDR3 amino acids: CAISEAKGGYTF. DNA of the CDR3: TGTGCCATCAGTGAGGCGAAGGGTGGCTACACCTTC.

V is TRBV15 and J is TRBJ1-4; D may be TRBD1 (5 bases). The V end was cut by 3 bases, the J end by 8 bases, with 10 bases between. Germline lookup yields CDR1 LNHNV and CDR2 YYDKDF (reference sequence). The CDR3 consists of 13 residues. This chain's CDR3 is CATSRGRTEKLFF. CDR3 DNA sequence: TGTGCCACCAGCAGGGGAAGGACAGAAAAACTGTTTTTT.

CDR3 amino acids: CASSFSGINSPLHF. In DNA form, the CDR3 reads TGTGCCAGCAGCTTCTCGGGGATTAATTCACCCCTCCACTTT. The rearrangement links TRBV7-3 to TRBJ1-6; no clear D gene. The germline V and J ends were trimmed by 3 bases and 6 bases, with 9 bases remaining between them. Per germline, CDR1 SGHTA and CDR2 FQGTGA. CDR3 length equals 14 residues.